This T cell receptor beta chain was retrieved from a study of blood T cells in healthy people across ages. Study-level results: Age advanced and TCR beta diversity per million T cells fell, roughly linearly. Naive T cell percentage strongly correlated with TCR beta diversity.

Through a sample-barcoded 5' primer and a J-beta primer mix, a second PCR was run for roughly 6 to 11 cycles. Each cDNA molecule was tagged by a template-switch adaptor with 12 random nucleotides. TCRdb passed the 5' RACE reads through MiXCR, listing each CDR3 protein once. The sample has around 1.1 million distinct CDR3 sequences; about two fifths are singletons. A note on this clonotype: The antigen is unknown.

Trimming took off 3 bases at V and 5 bases at J, with 10 bases between the two ends. The CDR3 extends over 13 amino acids. Germline CDR1 LNHDA, CDR2 SQIVND (reference sequence). A minimum of 5 micrograms of total RNA was extracted per sample. The sequenced material came from blood. The chain combines TRBV19 with TRBJ1-1; D may be TRBD1 (5 bases). The sequence was obtained from a man aged 18-30 years in good health. The CDR3: CASSIQGTTEAFF. The CDR3 DNA sequence: TGTGCCAGTAGTATCCAAGGGACGACTGAAGCTTTCTTT.